One TCR beta chain is described in this entry. This record comes from a study of post-analysis software for immune sequencing data. The CDR3 runs 13 residues. Looked up from germline, CDR1 is SQVTM and CDR2 is ANQGSEA. cDNA libraries of TCR beta carried unique molecular identifiers. MiXCR, applied by TCRdb to the PCR reads, yields one record per CDR3 protein. The data show about 160,000 distinct CDR3 sequences, 30% to 45% seen once. J is TRBJ2-4 and V is TRBV29-1; maybe TRBD2 (6 bases). The last part of the DNA fits TRBJ2-7 better; the J call may be wrong. The receptor was derived from a girl aged 10-17 years with multiple sclerosis. This material consisted of blood, taken after autologous hematopoietic stem cell transplantation. The CDR3 sequence: CSVAGRGTYEQYF. CDR3 nucleotides: TGCAGCGTTGCTGGGCGGGGCACCTACGAGCAGTACTTC.